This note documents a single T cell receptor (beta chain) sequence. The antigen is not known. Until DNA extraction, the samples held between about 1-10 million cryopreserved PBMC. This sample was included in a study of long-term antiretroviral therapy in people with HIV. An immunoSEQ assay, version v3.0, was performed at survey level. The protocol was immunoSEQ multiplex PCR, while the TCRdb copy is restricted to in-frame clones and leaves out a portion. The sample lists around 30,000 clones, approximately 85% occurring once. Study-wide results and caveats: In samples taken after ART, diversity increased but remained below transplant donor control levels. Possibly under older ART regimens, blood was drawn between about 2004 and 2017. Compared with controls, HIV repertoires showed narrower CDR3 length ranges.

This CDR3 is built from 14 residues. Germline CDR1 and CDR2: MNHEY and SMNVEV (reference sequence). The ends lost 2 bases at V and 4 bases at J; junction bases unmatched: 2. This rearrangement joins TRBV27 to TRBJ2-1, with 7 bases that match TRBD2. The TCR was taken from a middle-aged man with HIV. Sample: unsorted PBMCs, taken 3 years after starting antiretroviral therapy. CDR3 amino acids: CASSLIAGYNEQFF. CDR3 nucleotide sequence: TGTGCCAGCAGTTTAATAGCGGGTTACAATGAGCAGTTCTTC.